The subject of this entry is one T cell receptor beta chain. The junction and the germline gene differ at one end; a read error may be behind it. The data were obtained in a study of metastatic and nonmetastatic thyroid tumors. The length of the CDR3 is 15 residues. Germline V gene lookup returns CDR1 SGHKS and CDR2 YYEKEE (reference sequence). TCRdb recomputed clones from the PCR reads via MiXCR. The sample includes 34,000 or so clones, 15% to 20% of them seen just once. All patients were treatment-naive before thyroid surgery. The chain has TRBV5-5 and TRBJ1-2; maybe TRBD1 (6 bases). This receptor was identified in a female donor with papillary thyroid cancer or a benign thyroid nodule (not recorded which). Some clones in this sample may be carry-over from other donors' samples. The sample was blood. The CDR3 here is CASSGRDIRVYGYHF. The CDR3 DNA follows: TGTGCCAGCAGCGGACGGGACATTCGAGTCTATGGATACCACTTC.